This T cell receptor beta chain was profiled in a study of cytomegalovirus exposure and HLA in healthy donors listed by TCRdb under 2017. Study-wide context: In an earlier analysis of roughly 500 of the donors, approximately 300 Gb of sequence data and 90 million to 130 million unique TCR beta sequences from about 179 million T cells were reported. An early release covering some 640 HLA-typed donors comprised 250 to 350 gigabases of sequencing data and approximately 80 million unique TCR sequences. Among the roughly 430 genotyped donors, approximately 76% belonged to the genetic ancestry cluster associated with self-reported Caucasian donors. The study aimed to test whether signatures of past pathogen exposure could be identified by cataloging public T cell receptors. The T cell repertoires of several hundred subjects were profiled by immunosequencing and related to cytomegalovirus serostatus. Besides the first cohort of roughly 640 subjects, a separate validation cohort made up of some 110 different subjects was used. To predict cytomegalovirus infection status, the study combined high-throughput TCR immunosequencing, statistical association of individual TCRs with disease status, and machine learning. A later analysis re-analyzed previously published TCR beta repertoires from approximately 670 donors and added high-resolution HLA genotyping to study TCR occurrence patterns. Rather than using new phenotypic data, the later analysis identified candidate immune exposures from TCR beta sequences and from how often those sequences occurred across donors. An earlier analysis of several hundred of the donors applied high-throughput TCR beta sequencing to assess whether each TCR beta V gene segment acted as functional or pseudogenic. Donor age, sex, ethnicity and CMV serostatus were compiled alongside the repertoire data. Genome-wide SNP genotypes for about three fifths of the roughly 670 donors were used in a later genetic analysis, which treated that subset as a discovery cohort. Every repertoire in the discovery cohort had been generated on one and the same sequencing platform. Both class I and class II loci were covered by HLA typing, at four-digit resolution. Typing coverage varied by locus: roughly 620-630 donors for A, B, C, DRB1 and DQB1; approximately 560 for DQA1; more than 600 for DPA1; about 450 for DPB1. Five DR-DQ haplotypes were treated as single units for association and clustering because of strong linkage in the cohort. On average, roughly 240,000 unique TCR beta nucleotide sequences were sequenced per donor among about 400 genotyped donors of the cohort, with 15% to 20% of those sequences being non-productive.

The cohort comprised some 680 healthy bone marrow donors. At the time of sampling, all cohort members were nominally healthy, though unrecorded immune exposures were likely present. The donor was CMV seronegative and belonged to the group of around 350 seronegative cohort members. A peripheral blood sample was collected from each donor, and TCR beta sequencing was performed on peripheral blood mononuclear cells. Genomic DNA extraction from the blood cell samples was performed with the Qiagen DNeasy Blood Extraction Kit. What the authors observed across the whole study: V-gene and J-gene trimming of TCR beta chains was associated with a missense DCLRE1C variant in a later genetic analysis, and the association was replicated in an independent cohort. According to a later analysis, most CMV-associated TCR beta chains appeared to be HLA-restricted, and the HLA associations seemed to be driven largely by CMV exposure. The cohort was sequenced for TCR beta chains only, and without alpha or paired-chain data the features that could be detected were limited. A further reported finding was that TCR beta sequences accurately predicted the HLA-A and HLA-B alleles for most subjects in the first cohort. Some IMGT-functional V segments, including TRBV6-2 and TRBV6-3, could not be told apart with the 87-base-pair reads, so those segments were excluded. In a later genetic analysis, fewer N-insertions in productive TCRs were reported among donors in an Asian-associated ancestry cluster than the roughly 640-donor mean. Correlated functional status among segregating V segments might be attributable to linkage disequilibrium, but an unknown experimental factor could not be ruled out. In a later analysis, HLA-associated TCR beta chains showed more clonal expansion and lower generation probabilities than non-associated chains that were equally common. An earlier analysis of approximately 570 of the donors showed that most TCR beta V segments appeared in productive rearrangements either about 90% or about 30% of the time, which broadly matched IMGT annotations. It was suggested by the authors that the approach could potentially be generalized to other disease states and immunological phenotypes. Several of the top co-occurrence clusters appeared to be linked to parvovirus B19, influenza, CMV and Epstein-Barr virus, according to a later analysis. Presence/absence analyses assumed roughly uniform sequencing depth across donors, an assumption that may not hold. Most TCR sequences were observed very rarely across donors, whereas some public TCRs were present in many individuals. The classifier was reported to diagnose cytomegalovirus status with high specificity and sensitivity in both the original and validation cohorts. The earlier analysis of some 540 of the donors excluded 15 to 20 rarely observed V segments, including chromosome 9 orphons, because counts were too low. A cluster of highly shared sequence variants was judged likely to represent a technical artifact of the sequencing pipeline. At a false discovery rate of 0.05, a later analysis linked some 18,000 TCR beta sequences to specific HLA alleles. Because HLA typing was unavailable for some donors at each locus, only the typed subset was used in association tests. A later analysis found that TCR association rates varied across HLA loci, with DRB1 alleles showing the most associated TCRs and HLA-C alleles the fewest. In the study, about 150 TCR beta chains were listed as associated with cytomegalovirus. Assigning TCR associations to individual alleles was difficult when HLA alleles, especially DR and DQ, strongly co-occurred. Three of the identified cytomegalovirus-associated TCR beta chains were confirmed in vitro to be specific for cytomegalovirus antigens. CMV serostatus was the only immune exposure information available for the cohort.

The V end gives up 0 bases and the J end 6 bases, leaving 7 bases in the junction not matched to a gene. The CDR3, from cysteine to phenylalanine, totals 17 residues. The retained sequence is limited to the CDR3, 51 bases, with the frame set at the first base. From the germline V gene, CDR1 is LGHNA and CDR2 is YSLEER. For this clone: What antigen it recognizes has not been identified. Base qualities are not at hand, and no much larger clone is one base apart.

The library relied on the immunoSEQ multiplex PCR assay. For the multiplex PCR, a mixture combining 60 forward primers for TCR Vbeta segments and 13 reverse primers for TCR Jbeta segments was used. A multiplex PCR assay on genomic DNA amplified the CDR3 region of rearranged TCR beta genes. On the Illumina HiSeq System, the amplified TCR beta libraries were sequenced as 87-base-pair reads. The original methods were these. Across the 666 repertoires, a later analysis counted approximately 83 million unique TCR beta chains, 9.5 million to 13 million of which were shared by at least two donors. Raw reads were error-corrected and collapsed into unique sequences with a nearest-neighbor algorithm that merged closely related sequences to remove PCR and sequencing errors. Alignment of CDR3 sequences to IMGT reference sequences was used to assign V, D and J gene segments. For a sequence to be retained, a match of at least six nucleotides to both a V gene segment and a J gene segment was required. A rearrangement was called productive if the CDR3 had no stop codons and remained in frame with V and J, and every other rearrangement was called non-productive. CDR3 was defined by IMGT convention, running from the second conserved V-encoded cysteine to the conserved J-encoded phenylalanine. The earlier analysis of some 540 of the donors excluded any sequence lacking an unambiguous match to a single V gene segment. In an earlier analysis of approximately 560 of the donors, a V segment was called functional when productive rearrangements were above 56.7%, and segregating when the standard deviation between donors exceeded 5%. To diagnose cytomegalovirus status from the catalog of TCR beta chain sequences, a statistical classification framework was built. A later analysis assigned V and J genes by comparing TCR nucleotide sequences with IMGT/GENE-DB human TR gene sequences. Using the TCRdist pipeline, a later analysis assigned CDR3 sequences along with most-parsimonious VDJ recombination scenarios. In a later analysis, every TCR beta chain was defined by the combination of its CDR3 amino acid sequence and its V-gene family, and reads without a unique V-gene family were dropped. To address suspected cross-contamination and a sequencing artifact, a later analysis removed under 600 highly shared, low-generation-probability nucleotide sequences. For each public chain, a later analysis derived a clonal expansion index from normalized ranks of inferred template counts within each repertoire. In a later analysis, generation probabilities were computed with a VDJ recombination model fitted to out-of-frame rearrangements, and the resulting probabilities were checked against IGoR. In a later analysis, hypergeometric tests were used to score TCR-TCR, TCR-HLA and TCR-CMV co-occurrence, with a repertoire-size bias correction applied to TCR pairs. To estimate false discovery rates, a later analysis permuted the HLA or CMV assignments 20 times. In a later analysis, co-occurring TCRs were grouped using DBSCAN, with TCRdist sequence similarity added in when clustering inside HLA-allele-positive subsets. Repertoires with fewer than 30,000 or more than 120,000 public chains were left out of co-occurrence clustering, as were about five repertoires with anomalous nucleotide sharing. TCRdb limited this immuneACCESS table to in-frame rearrangements with V and J called. A share of clones is missing; checked studies link under half to unresolved V genes, and the rest is unexplained. The V and J calls and clone size are taken from that table; D and trimming were inferred from the DNA. This sample gives approximately 140,000 clones in total; around 65% of them show up just once. About 1.8% of the sample rests with the top ten.

The chain employs TRBV4-3 and TRBJ1-6, and 8 junction bases match TRBD1. This clonotype was obtained from a male donor in good health and CMV-seronegative. The sample taken for sequencing was PBMCs. At the DNA level, the sequence is TGCGCCAGCAGCCAAGATCTGGACAGGGAGGTTAATTCACCCCTCCACTTT. Its protein is CASSQDLDREVNSPLHF.